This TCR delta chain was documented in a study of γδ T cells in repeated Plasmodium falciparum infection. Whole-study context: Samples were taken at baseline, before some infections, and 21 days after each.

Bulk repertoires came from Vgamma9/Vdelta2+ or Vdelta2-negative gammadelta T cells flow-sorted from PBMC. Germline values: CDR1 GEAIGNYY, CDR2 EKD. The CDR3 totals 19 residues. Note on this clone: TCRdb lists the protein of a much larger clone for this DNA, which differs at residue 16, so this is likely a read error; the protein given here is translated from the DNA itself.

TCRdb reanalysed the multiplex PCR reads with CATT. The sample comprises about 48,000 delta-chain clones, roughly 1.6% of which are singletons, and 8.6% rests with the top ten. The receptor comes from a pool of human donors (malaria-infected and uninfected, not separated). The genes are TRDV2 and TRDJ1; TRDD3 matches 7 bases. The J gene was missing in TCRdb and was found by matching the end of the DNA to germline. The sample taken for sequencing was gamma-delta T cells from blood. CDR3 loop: CACDTGQLGERMYTDRLIF. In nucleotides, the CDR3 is TGTGCCTGTGACACCGGCCAATTGGGGGAGCGGATGTACACCGATAGACTCATCTTT.